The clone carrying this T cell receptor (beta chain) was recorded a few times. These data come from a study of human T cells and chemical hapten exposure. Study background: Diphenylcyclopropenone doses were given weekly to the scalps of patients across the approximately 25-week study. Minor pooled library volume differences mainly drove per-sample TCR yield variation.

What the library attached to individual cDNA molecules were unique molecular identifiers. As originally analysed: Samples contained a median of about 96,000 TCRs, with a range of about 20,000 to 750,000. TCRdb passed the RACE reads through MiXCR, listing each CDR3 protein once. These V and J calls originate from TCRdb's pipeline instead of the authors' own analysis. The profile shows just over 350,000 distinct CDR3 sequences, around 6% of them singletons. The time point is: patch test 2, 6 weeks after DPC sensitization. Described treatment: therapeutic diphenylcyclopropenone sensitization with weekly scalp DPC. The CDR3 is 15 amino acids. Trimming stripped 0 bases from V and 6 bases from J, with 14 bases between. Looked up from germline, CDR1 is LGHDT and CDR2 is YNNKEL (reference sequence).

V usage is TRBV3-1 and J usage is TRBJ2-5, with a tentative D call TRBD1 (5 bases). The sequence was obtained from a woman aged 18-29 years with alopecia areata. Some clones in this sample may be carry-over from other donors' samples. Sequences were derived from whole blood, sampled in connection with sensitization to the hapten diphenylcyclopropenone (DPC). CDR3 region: CASSQDVVRAKTQYF. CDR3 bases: TGTGCCAGCAGCCAAGATGTAGTCAGGGCGAAGACCCAGTACTTC.